Following are 8 T cell receptor beta chains from one sample sequenced in a study of yellow fever vaccine responses in identical twins. TCRdb recomputed calls from the RT-PCR reads with MiXCR, one row per CDR3 protein. Altogether 3,000 to 4,500 distinct CDR3 sequences are present, 90% being singletons, with the ten largest covering around 1.8%. The starting material was T cells from blood (PBMCs), unsorted or a sorted subset (not recorded which), obtained before or after yellow fever vaccination (not recorded which). These receptors all come from a woman aged 18-30 years who received the yellow fever vaccine.

The J gene is TRBJ1-3, the V gene TRBV9, with 9 nucleotides matching TRBD1. Germline loops: CDR1 SGDLS, CDR2 YYNGEE. V lost 5 bases, J lost 4 bases, and 7 bases stayed unmatched. This CDR3 contains 15 residues. The CDR3 coding sequence is TGTGCCAGCAGGAACAGGGGGCGGCGAGGAAACACCATATATTTT. It is translated as CASRNRGRRGNTIYF.

This clonotype was recorded once. The CDR3 DNA is TGTGCCTGGAGGACAGGGGGGGAGTCCTATGGCTACACCTTC. The encoded protein is CAWRTGGESYGYTF. The genes are TRBV30 and TRBJ1-2; 9 bases agree with TRBD1. There are 14 residues in the CDR3. Germline lookup yields CDR1 GTSNPN and CDR2 SVGIG (reference sequence). Trimming removed 3 bases from V and 4 bases from J; junction bases left unmatched: 6. Looking up the rest from reference TRBV30 and TRBJ1-2 gives the full variable domain: SQTIHQWPATLVQPVGSPLSLECTVEGTSNPNLYWYRQAAGRGLQLLFYSVGIGQISSEVPQNLSASRPQDRQFILSSKKLLLSDSGFYLCAWRTGGESYGYTFGSGTRLTVV.

This clonotype was recorded once. The chain combines TRBV11-2 with TRBJ2-5, with D perhaps matching TRBD2 (5 bases). The CDR3 is made up of 13 amino acids. Per germline, CDR1 SGHAT and CDR2 FQNNGV. V was cut by 8 bases and J by 2 bases, with 12 bases left in between. The CDR3: CASSGVGQETQYF. CDR3 nucleotide sequence: TGTGCCAGCTCCGGGGTAGGGCAAGAGACCCAGTACTTC.

The V and J genes are TRBV11-3 and TRBJ2-7; no clear D. The germline V gene encodes CDR1 SGHNT and CDR2 YENEEA. Trimming shortened V by 3 bases and J by 5 bases, and 11 bases separated the two germline ends. This CDR3 spans 13 amino acids. This chain's CDR3 is CASSLHKANEQYF. The DNA for the CDR3 is TGTGCCAGCAGCTTGCACAAGGCCAACGAGCAGTACTTC.

The V call is TRBV29-1, the J call TRBJ2-5, with 7 bases that match TRBD1. The CDR3 totals 12 residues. CDR1 and CDR2 from the germline V gene are SQVTM and ANQGSEA. V was pared by 4 bases and J by 3 bases, with 2 bases of the junction left unmatched. In DNA, the CDR3 is TGCAGCGTTGTTGGACAGGAAGAGACCCAGTACTTC. This encodes CSVVGQEETQYF.

The J gene is TRBJ2-1, the V gene TRBV11-3; unclear D gene. Germline lookup yields CDR1 SGHNT and CDR2 YENEEA. V was cut by 1 base and J by 7 bases, with 11 bases left in between. This CDR3 has 14 amino acids. The CDR3 region has the DNA TGTGCCAGCAGCTTAGTTACGGTCGGGAATGAGCAGTTCTTC. Its protein product is CASSLVTVGNEQFF.

This rearrangement joins TRBV10-3 to TRBJ1-5; D is uncertain. Trimming took off 0 bases at V and 0 bases at J, with 9 bases between the two ends. Looked up from germline, CDR1 is ENHRY and CDR2 is SYGVKD. The CDR3 runs 16 residues. The CDR3 DNA sequence: TGTGCCATCAGTGAGTCGGGAGTCTATAGCAATCAGCCCCAGCATTTT. Its translation: CAISESGVYSNQPQHF.

The chain links TRBV11-2 to TRBJ1-1; D remains ambiguous. The CDR3 covers 13 residues. Per the germline V gene, CDR1 is SGHAT and CDR2 is FQNNGV. Deletions cut 0 bases from V and 10 bases from J, with 12 bases between. In DNA form, the CDR3 reads TGTGCCAGCAGCTTAGACTCGTTGTCGAGAGCTTTCTTT. Translated: CASSLDSLSRAFF.